Listed below are T cell receptor beta chains from one sample, sequenced in a study of T cells in Graves' hyperthyroidism and ophthalmopathy. TCRdb independently ran MiXCR on the multiplex PCR reads; one entry per CDR3 protein. The sample gives roughly 580,000 distinct CDR3 sequences, approximately 15% of which show up once; under 7% is in the top ten. The source material was blood. All receptors derive from a woman aged 25-40 years with Graves' hyperthyroidism that later progressed to Graves' ophthalmopathy. Each CDR3 is given with its conserved first and last residue. D genes are given only for firm matches. Rows may omit the clone size; those that give it use once, few, many or a size class.

>many|TRBJ2-7|NA|TRBV28
TGTGCCAGCATCACCTTCGGGGGCTCATCCTACGAGCAGTACTTC
CASITFGGSSYEQYF
>NA|TRBJ1-2|NA|TRBV27
TGTGCCACCAGTTCGAGCGGACCTGGGGGCTGTGGCTACACCTTC
CATSSSGPGGCGYTF
>NA|TRBJ1-2|NA|TRBV20-1
TGCAGTGCTAGCGAAGGTGGGGGGGCCGGGGGCTACACCTTC
CSASEGGGAGGYTF
>NA|TRBJ2-7|TRBD2|TRBV19
TGTGCCAGTAGTATGGCGGGAGGGCCCCACGAGCAGTACTTC
CASSMAGGPHEQYF
>many|TRBJ2-3|NA|TRBV30
TGTGCCTGGAGGTCGGATACGCAGTATTTT
CAWRSDTQYF
>many|TRBJ2-7|TRBD2|TRBV20-1
TGCAGTGCTAGAGATCTAGCGGGGCCAACCAAAGCCTACGAGCAGTACTTC
CSARDLAGPTKAYEQYF
>many|TRBJ2-1|NA|TRBV30
TGTGCCTGGAGTGTCCTAGCTCCCCGGACCGATGAGCAGTTCTTC
CAWSVLAPRTDEQFF
>many|TRBJ2-7|NA|TRBV2
TGTGCCAGCAGATTAAGGACAGACGCCTACGAGCAGTACTTC
CASRLRTDAYEQYF
>many|TRBJ1-4|NA|TRBV19
TGTGCCAGTAGTTCATACGAGGACACCGCAACTAATGAAAAACTGTTTTTT
CASSSYEDTATNEKLFF
>few|TRBJ2-1|NA|TRBV19
TGTGCCAGTAGTCCCCTAGGAGGCGATGAGCAGTTCTTC
CASSPLGGDEQFF
>NA|TRBJ1-6|NA|TRBV6-4
TGTGCCAGCCTCGAAAATTCACCCCTCCACTTT
CASLENSPLHF
>NA|TRBJ2-3|NA|TRBV19
TGTGCCAGTAGTAGTTGGGACACCTCTCTTGGTACGCAGTATTTT
CASSSWDTSLGTQYF
>NA|TRBJ2-7|NA|TRBV20-1
TGCAGTGCTAGAGATTTAGACAGGAGCGGCTACGAGCAGTACTTC
CSARDLDRSGYEQYF
>few|TRBJ2-5|NA|TRBV10-3
TGTGCCATCTCCCCTGGGGGGGCGCGGGAGACCCAGTACTTC
CAISPGGARETQYF
>many|TRBJ2-1|NA|TRBV7-8
TGTGCCAGCAGCTTAGGGGCAGGGGGGATCAATGAGCAGTTCTTC
CASSLGAGGINEQFF
>many|TRBJ1-1|TRBD1|TRBV10-3
TGTGCCATCAGTGAGTCGGGACAGGCGTCCTTGAACACTGAAGCTTTCTTT
CAISESGQASLNTEAFF
>many|TRBJ2-3|NA|TRBV20-1
TGCAGTGCCCGGGACTCGACACAAGTAAATACGCAGTATTTT
CSARDSTQVNTQYF
>many|TRBJ1-1|NA|TRBV11-3
TGTGCCAGCAGCTTGATGACAGGTTATGAAGCTTTCTTT
CASSLMTGYEAFF
>NA|TRBJ2-7|TRBD2|TRBV3-1
TGTGCCAGCAGCCAATCACTAGCGGGAGAGTACGAGCAGTGCTTC
CASSQSLAGEYEQCF
>NA|TRBJ2-7|TRBD2|TRBV19
TGTGCCAGTATGGGCGGGAGGCACGAGCAGTACTTC
CASMGGRHEQYF
>many|TRBJ1-5|TRBD1|TRBV6-5
TGTGCCAGCAGTTACCGACAGGGCAGCAATCAGCCCCAGCATTTT
CASSYRQGSNQPQHF
>NA|TRBJ2-1|NA|TRBV20-1
TGCAGTGCTATAACCGGGGGCCAAATTTTAAATGAGCAGTTCTTC
CSAITGGQILNEQFF
>many|TRBJ1-1|NA|TRBV29-1
TGCAGCGCCTCACAGGTTTCGGTGAACACTGAAGCTTTCTTT
CSASQVSVNTEAFF
>NA|TRBJ2-3|TRBD2|TRBV7-8
TGTGCCAGCAGTCCGAGGCCGGGACTAGCAACAGATACGCAGTATTTT
CASSPRPGLATDTQYF
>many|TRBJ1-5|NA|TRBV6-1
TGTGCCAGCAGATTAACTGCAGGGAATCGCAATCAGCCCCAGCATTTT
CASRLTAGNRNQPQHF
>NA|TRBJ2-3|NA|TRBV20-1
TGCAGTGCTAGGAGTCCGGACACTAGCACAGATACGCAGTATTTT
CSARSPDTSTDTQYF
>many|TRBJ1-1|NA|TRBV6-2/TRBV6-3
TGTGCCAGCAGTTACACGCCGGGGGGCGACATGAACACTGAAGCTTTCTTT
CASSYTPGGDMNTEAFF
>NA|TRBJ2-2|NA|TRBV5-5
TGTGCCAGCAGCTTCTTAACTAGCTCTGGCGGGGAGCTGTTTTTT
CASSFLTSSGGELFF
>many|TRBJ2-3|NA|TRBV20-1
TGCAGTGCTAGAGCGACTGGAGATACGCAGTATTTT
CSARATGDTQYF
>few|TRBJ2-3|NA|TRBV28
TGTGCCAGCAGCTGGCAGGCGCAGGGAGATACGCAGTATTTT
CASSWQAQGDTQYF
>few|TRBJ2-7|TRBD2|TRBV4-3
TGCGCCAGCAGCCCGCTAGCGGGAGCCTACGAGCAGTACTTC
CASSPLAGAYEQYF
>many|TRBJ2-1|TRBD2|TRBV3-1
TGTGCCAGCAGCCAATCGGGACTAGCGGGAGTATCCTCCTACAATGAGCAGTTCTTC
CASSQSGLAGVSSYNEQFF
>many|TRBJ2-1|NA|TRBV27
TGTGCCAGCAGTTCGTCCTCTAGGTATCCTTTAAACAATGAGCAGTTCTTC
CASSSSSRYPLNNEQFF
>NA|TRBJ1-2|TRBD1|TRBV29-1
TGCAGCGTCTCTTATCTTAACAGGGGCGGCTACACCTTC
CSVSYLNRGGYTF
>NA|TRBJ1-5|NA|TRBV9
TGTGCCAGCAGCGTAGATGGGGGGCTATATCAGCCCCAGCATTTT
CASSVDGGLYQPQHF
>NA|TRBJ2-1|TRBD1|TRBV7-9
TGTGCCAGCAGCCCTACAGGGGTTCCTGAGCAGTTCTTC
CASSPTGVPEQFF
>NA|TRBJ1-5|TRBD1|TRBV4-1
TGCGCCAGCAGCCAGGGGACAGCCCCAGGTAATCAGCCCCAGCATTTT
CASSQGTAPGNQPQHF
>NA|TRBJ1-1|NA|TRBV28
TGTGCCAGCGGGCCGGGACACAGGGAGATTGACACTGAAGCTTTCTTT
CASGPGHREIDTEAFF
>many|TRBJ1-1|NA|TRBV28
TGTGCCAGCAGTTACAGTGCAGGGGTCACTGAAGCTTTCTTT
CASSYSAGVTEAFF
>few|TRBJ1-1|NA|TRBV6-2/TRBV6-3
TGTGCCAGCCGGTCTCAGGGGAATGAAGCTTTCTTT
CASRSQGNEAFF
>many|TRBJ2-7|TRBD2|TRBV28
TGTGCCAGCAGTTTGGGGGGGGTTGGGTCGCGACAGTACTTC
CASSLGGVGSRQYF
>few|TRBJ1-1|NA|TRBV19
TGTGCCAGTAGTGAGAGCCCTGGGAACACTGAAGCTTTCTTT
CASSESPGNTEAFF
>many|TRBJ2-1|TRBD2|TRBV7-3
TGTGCCAGCAGCTTACAAGCGGGGATATACAATGAGCAGTTCTTC
CASSLQAGIYNEQFF
>many|TRBJ2-7|NA|TRBV12-3/TRBV12-4
TGTGCCAGCAGTGAGACTGACTCCTACGAGCAGTACTTC
CASSETDSYEQYF
>many|TRBJ2-3|NA|TRBV2
TGTGCCAGCAGTGAAGCGACCGGGACAATTGTCGATACGCAGTATTTT
CASSEATGTIVDTQYF
>many|TRBJ2-3|NA|TRBV7-2
TGTGCCAGCAGTATAGGAACAGATACGCAGTATTTT
CASSIGTDTQYF
>NA|TRBJ2-5|NA|TRBV28
TGTGCCAGCAGTGATGGCGCAGGGAAAGAGACCCAGTACTTC
CASSDGAGKETQYF
>NA|TRBJ1-2|NA|TRBV5-5
TGTGCCAGCCTAGAACGGTTTACGGCAAACTATGGCTACACCTTC
CASLERFTANYGYTF
>NA|TRBJ1-3|NA|TRBV20-1
TGCAGTGCTAGAGACAGGGAGCCTGGAAACACCATACATTTT
CSARDREPGNTIHF
>many|TRBJ2-7|NA|TRBV12-3/TRBV12-4
TGTGCCAGCAGGGCCCGCGGCTCCTACGAGCAGTACTTC
CASRARGSYEQYF
>few|TRBJ1-2|NA|TRBV4-1
TGCGCCAGCAGCCAAGGCCTACAGGGACCCACTAGGGGCTACACCTTC
CASSQGLQGPTRGYTF
>many|TRBJ1-1|TRBD1|TRBV29-1
TGCAGCGTGTCACGGGACAGCATGAACACTGAAGCTTTCTTT
CSVSRDSMNTEAFF
>many|TRBJ1-5|NA|TRBV28
TGTGCCAGCAGTTTAGGACAGAATAGCAATCAGCCCCAGCATTTT
CASSLGQNSNQPQHF
>many|TRBJ1-2|TRBD1|TRBV28
TGTGCCAGCAGCTCCCCGGGGACAGTCGATTCTAACTATGGCTACACCTTC
CASSSPGTVDSNYGYTF
>many|TRBJ2-3|NA|TRBV20-1
TGCAGTGCTAGAACTACCACAGATACGCAGTATTTT
CSARTTTDTQYF
>NA|TRBJ2-6|NA|TRBV20-1
TGCAGTGCTAGAGTGGGACGGCACTCTGGGGCCAACGTCCTGACTTTC
CSARVGRHSGANVLTF
>few|TRBJ2-3|NA|TRBV14
TGTGCCAGCAGCCCCCGGCAAGATACGCAGTATTTT
CASSPRQDTQYF